What follows is one T cell receptor beta chain and its context. Its antigen remains unidentified. CDR3 length: 14 amino acids. Per the germline V gene, CDR1 is LGHDT and CDR2 is YNNKEL (reference sequence). Trimming at V came to 1 base and at J to 3 bases, leaving 3 bases not matched to a gene. Included in the TCR beta cDNA libraries were unique molecular identifiers. TCRdb fed the PCR reads into MiXCR, producing one record per CDR3 protein. The table has about 430,000 distinct CDR3 sequences, roughly 40% seen once. The sample originates from a study of post-analysis software for immune sequencing data. As for the study in general: Relapsing-remitting, secondary progressive and progressive-relapsing multiple sclerosis were all included among the disease courses.

Study-wide points: About 5 TRBV segments, including TRBV5-6, TRBV5-1 and TRBV20-1, were more frequent in patients than controls.

This TCR derives from a girl aged 2-9 years with multiple sclerosis. The sequenced material came from blood. This chain connects TRBV3-1 to TRBJ2-7, with TRBD1 identical over 7 bases. CDR3 sequence: CASSQGGQSYEQYF. As DNA, the CDR3 is TGTGCCAGCAGCCAAGGGGGACAGAGCTACGAGCAGTACTTC.